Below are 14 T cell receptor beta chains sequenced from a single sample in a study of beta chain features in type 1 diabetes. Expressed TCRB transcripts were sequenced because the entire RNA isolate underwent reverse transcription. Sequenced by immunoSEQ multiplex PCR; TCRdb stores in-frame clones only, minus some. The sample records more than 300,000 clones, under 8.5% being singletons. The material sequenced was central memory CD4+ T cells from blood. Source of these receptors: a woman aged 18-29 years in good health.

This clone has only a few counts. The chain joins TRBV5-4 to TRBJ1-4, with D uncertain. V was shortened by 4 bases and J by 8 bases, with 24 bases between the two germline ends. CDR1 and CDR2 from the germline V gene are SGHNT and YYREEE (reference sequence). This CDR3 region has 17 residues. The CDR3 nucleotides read TGTGCCAGCAGCCTTTCCCGGGGTCGGGCTTCTACGGAAAAACTGTTTTTT. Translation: CASSLSRGRASTEKLFF.

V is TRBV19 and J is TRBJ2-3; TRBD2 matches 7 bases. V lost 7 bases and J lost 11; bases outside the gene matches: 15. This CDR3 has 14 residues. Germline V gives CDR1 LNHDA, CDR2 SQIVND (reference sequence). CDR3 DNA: TGTGCCAGTATCTCCAGCGGGAACCCTCGGGGGCAGTATTTT. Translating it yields CASISSGNPRGQYF.

CDR3 in amino acids: CASSADGTDTQYF. For the CDR3, the DNA is TGTGCCAGCAGCGCGGATGGTACAGATACGCAGTATTTT. The V gene is TRBV5-4, the J gene TRBJ2-3; D unresolved. The CDR3 spans 13 residues. V was shortened by 4 bases and J by 3 bases, with 9 bases between the two germline ends. The germline CDR1 and CDR2 sequences are SGHNT and YYREEE (reference sequence). Combining the CDR3 with reference TRBV5-4 and TRBJ2-3 gives the whole variable domain ETGVTQSPTHLIKTRGQQVTLRCSSQSGHNTVSWYQQALGQGPQFIFQYYREEENGRGNFPPRFSGLQFPNYSSELNVNALELDDSALYLCASSADGTDTQYFGPGTRLTVL.

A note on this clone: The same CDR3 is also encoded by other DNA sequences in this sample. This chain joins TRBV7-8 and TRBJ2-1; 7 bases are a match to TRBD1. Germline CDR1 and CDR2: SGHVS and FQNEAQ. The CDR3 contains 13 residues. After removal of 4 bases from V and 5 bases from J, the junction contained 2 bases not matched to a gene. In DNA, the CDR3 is TGTGCCAGCAGCTCGGGACAGCACAATGAGCAGTTCTTC. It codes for CASSSGQHNEQFF.

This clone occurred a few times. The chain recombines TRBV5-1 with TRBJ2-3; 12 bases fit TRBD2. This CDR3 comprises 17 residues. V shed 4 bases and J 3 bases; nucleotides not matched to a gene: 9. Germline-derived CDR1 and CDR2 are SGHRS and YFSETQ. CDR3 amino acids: CASSPKPGLAGTDTQYF. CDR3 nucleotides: TGCGCCAGCAGCCCAAAACCAGGACTAGCGGGAACAGATACGCAGTATTTT.

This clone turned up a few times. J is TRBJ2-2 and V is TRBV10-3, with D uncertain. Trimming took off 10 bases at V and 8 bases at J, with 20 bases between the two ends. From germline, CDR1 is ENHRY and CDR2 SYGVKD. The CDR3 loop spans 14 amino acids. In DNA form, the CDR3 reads TGTGCCAGTCGGCCTCCATGGGATGGGGGGGAGCTGTTTTTT. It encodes CASRPPWDGGELFF.

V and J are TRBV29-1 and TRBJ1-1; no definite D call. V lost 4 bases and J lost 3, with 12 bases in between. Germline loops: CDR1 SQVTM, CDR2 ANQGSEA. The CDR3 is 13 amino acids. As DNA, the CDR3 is TGCAGCGTTGTTCGGGGAGGGTACACTGAAGCTTTCTTT. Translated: CSVVRGGYTEAFF.

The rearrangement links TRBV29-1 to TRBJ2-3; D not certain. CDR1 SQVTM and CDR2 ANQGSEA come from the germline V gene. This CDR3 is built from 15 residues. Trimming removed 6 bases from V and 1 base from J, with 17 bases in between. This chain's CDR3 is CSVGSLGFGTDTQYF. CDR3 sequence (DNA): TGCAGCGTCGGTAGTCTGGGGTTTGGCACAGATACGCAGTATTTT.

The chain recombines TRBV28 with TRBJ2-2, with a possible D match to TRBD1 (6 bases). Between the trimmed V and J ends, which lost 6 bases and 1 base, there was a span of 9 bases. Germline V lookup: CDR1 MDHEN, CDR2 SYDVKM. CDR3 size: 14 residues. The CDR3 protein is CASRPGQNTGELFF. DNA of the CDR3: TGTGCCAGCAGGCCGGGACAGAACACCGGGGAGCTGTTTTTT.

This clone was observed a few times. The CDR3 region is CASSLLRWGLTQYF. In DNA form, the CDR3 reads TGTGCCAGCAGCTTACTCCGGTGGGGGTTAACCCAGTACTTC. The chain carries TRBV7-9 and TRBJ2-5; tentatively, D is TRBD1 or TRBD2 (5 bases each). V lost 2 bases, J lost 8 bases, and 15 bases lay in between. Germline V CDR1 and CDR2: SEHNR, FQNEAQ (reference sequence). The CDR3 is made up of 14 amino acids.

As DNA, the CDR3 is TGTGCCAGCAGCCGTGCCCCCGGGGACAGGGGAAATGAGCAGTTCTTC. This gives the protein CASSRAPGDRGNEQFF. The chain couples TRBV7-2 to TRBJ2-1, with 10 bases aligning to TRBD1. The CDR3 spans 16 residues. The germline CDR1 and CDR2 sequences are SGHTA and FQGNSA. Trimming cost V 5 bases and J 7 bases; bases outside gene matches: 11.

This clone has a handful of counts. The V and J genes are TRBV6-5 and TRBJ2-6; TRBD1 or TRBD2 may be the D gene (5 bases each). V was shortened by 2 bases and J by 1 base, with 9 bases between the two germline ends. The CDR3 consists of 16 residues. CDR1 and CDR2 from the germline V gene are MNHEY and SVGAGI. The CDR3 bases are TGTGCCAGCAGTTACGGGACGAGGTCTGGGGCCAACGTCCTGACTTTC. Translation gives CASSYGTRSGANVLTF.

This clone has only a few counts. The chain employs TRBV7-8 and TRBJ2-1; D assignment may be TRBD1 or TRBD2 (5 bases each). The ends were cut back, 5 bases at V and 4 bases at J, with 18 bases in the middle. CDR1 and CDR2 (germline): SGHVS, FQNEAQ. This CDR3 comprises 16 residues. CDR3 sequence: CASSQNAGTEYNEQFF. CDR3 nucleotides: TGTGCCAGCAGCCAAAACGCCGGGACGGAGTACAATGAGCAGTTCTTC.

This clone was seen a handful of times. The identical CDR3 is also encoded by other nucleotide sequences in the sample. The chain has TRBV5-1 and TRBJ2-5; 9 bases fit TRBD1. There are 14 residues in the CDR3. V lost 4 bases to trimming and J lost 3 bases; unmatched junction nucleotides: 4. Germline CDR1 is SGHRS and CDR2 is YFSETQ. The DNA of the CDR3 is TGCGCCAGCAGCCAAGGACAGGGGAAAGAGACCCAGTACTTC. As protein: CASSQGQGKETQYF.